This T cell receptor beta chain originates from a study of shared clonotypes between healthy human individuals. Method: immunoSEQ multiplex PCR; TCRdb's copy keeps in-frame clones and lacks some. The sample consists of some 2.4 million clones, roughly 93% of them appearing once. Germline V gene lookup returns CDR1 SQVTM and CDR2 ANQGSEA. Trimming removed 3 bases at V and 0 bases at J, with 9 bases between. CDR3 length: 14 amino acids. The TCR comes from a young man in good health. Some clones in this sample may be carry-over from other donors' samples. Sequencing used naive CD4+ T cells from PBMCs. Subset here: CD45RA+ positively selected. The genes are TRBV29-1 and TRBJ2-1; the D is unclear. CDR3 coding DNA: TGCAGCGTTGATTCTCTGAGCTCCTACAATGAGCAGTTCTTC. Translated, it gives CSVDSLSSYNEQFF.